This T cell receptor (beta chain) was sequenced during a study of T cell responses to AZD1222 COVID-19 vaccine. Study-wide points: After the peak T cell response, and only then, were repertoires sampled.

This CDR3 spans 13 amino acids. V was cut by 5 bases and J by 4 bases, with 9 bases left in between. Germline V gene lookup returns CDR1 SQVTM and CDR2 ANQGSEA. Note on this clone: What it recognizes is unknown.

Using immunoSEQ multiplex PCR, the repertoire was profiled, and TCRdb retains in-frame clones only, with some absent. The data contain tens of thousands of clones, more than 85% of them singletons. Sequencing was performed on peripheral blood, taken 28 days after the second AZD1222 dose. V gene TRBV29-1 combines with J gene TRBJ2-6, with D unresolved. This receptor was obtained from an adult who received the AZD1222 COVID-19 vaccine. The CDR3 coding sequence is TGCAGCGTTATTCTCTGGGGGGCCAACGTCCTGACTTTC. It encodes CSVILWGANVLTF.